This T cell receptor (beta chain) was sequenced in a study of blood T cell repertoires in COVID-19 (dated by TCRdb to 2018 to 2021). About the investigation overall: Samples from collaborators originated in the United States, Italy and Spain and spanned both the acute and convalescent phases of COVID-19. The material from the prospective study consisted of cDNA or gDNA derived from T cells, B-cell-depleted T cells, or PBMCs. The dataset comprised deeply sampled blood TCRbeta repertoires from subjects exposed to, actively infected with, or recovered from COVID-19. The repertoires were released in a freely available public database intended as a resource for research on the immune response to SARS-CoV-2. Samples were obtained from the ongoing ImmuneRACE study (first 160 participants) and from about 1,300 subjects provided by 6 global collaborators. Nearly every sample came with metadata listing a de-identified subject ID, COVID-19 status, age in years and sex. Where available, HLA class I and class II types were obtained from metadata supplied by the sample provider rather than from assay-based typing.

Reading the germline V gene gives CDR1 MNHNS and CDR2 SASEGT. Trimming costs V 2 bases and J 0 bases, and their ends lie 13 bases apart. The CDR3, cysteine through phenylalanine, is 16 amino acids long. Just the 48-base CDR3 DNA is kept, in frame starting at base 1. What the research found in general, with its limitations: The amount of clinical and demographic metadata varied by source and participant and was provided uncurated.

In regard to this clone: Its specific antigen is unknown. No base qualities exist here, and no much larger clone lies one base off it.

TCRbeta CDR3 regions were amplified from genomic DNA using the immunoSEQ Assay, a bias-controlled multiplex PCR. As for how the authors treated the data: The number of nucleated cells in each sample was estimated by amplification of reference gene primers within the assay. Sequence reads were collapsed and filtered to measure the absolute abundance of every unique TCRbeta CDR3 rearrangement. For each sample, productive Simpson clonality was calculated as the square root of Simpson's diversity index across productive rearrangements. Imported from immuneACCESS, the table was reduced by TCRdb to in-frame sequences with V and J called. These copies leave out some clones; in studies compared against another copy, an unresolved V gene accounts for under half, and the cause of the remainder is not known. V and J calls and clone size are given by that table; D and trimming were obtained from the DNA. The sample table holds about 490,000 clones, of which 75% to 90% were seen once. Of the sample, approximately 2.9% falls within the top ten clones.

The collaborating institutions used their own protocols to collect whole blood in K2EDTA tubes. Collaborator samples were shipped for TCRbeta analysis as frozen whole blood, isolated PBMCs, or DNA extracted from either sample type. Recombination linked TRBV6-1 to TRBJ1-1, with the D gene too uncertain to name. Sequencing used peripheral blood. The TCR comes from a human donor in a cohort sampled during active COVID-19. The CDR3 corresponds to CASSESGRPMNTEAFF. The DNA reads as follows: TGTGCCAGCAGTGAAAGTGGGAGGCCAATGAACACTGAAGCTTTCTTT.